This TCR beta chain appears in the sequencing data of a study of Graves' ophthalmopathy and Graves' hyperthyroidism. Trimming took 3 bases from V and 2 from J; bases not matched to a gene: 3. This CDR3 is built from 16 residues. Investigators amplified TCR beta CDR3 regions from RNA transcripts. HTBI primers were employed in first-round RT-PCR, then a second-round multiplex PCR followed. TCRdb itself ran the multiplex PCR reads through MiXCR, one entry per CDR3 protein. The data contain 650,000 to 900,000 distinct CDR3 sequences, roughly two fifths of them seen just once; the ten biggest clones take up 44%.

The chain joins TRBV12-3 or TRBV12-4 to TRBJ2-6; 8 bases are shared with TRBD1. The TCR comes from an adult man with Graves' ophthalmopathy. The sequencing input was peripheral blood. The chain's CDR3 is CASSLDREAGANVLTF. The CDR3 DNA reads TGTGCCAGCAGTTTGGACAGGGAGGCTGGGGCCAACGTCCTGACTTTC.